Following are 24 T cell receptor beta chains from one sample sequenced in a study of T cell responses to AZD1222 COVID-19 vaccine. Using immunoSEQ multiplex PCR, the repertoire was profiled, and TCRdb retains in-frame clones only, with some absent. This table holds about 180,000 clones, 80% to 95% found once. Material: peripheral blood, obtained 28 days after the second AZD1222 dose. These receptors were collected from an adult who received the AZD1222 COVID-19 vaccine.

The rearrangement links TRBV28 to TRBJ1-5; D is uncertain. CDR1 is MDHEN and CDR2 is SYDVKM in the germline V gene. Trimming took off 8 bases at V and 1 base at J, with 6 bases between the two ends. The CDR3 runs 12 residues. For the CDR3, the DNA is TGTGCCAGCCGGGGAAGCAATCAGCCCCAGCATTTT. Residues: CASRGSNQPQHF.

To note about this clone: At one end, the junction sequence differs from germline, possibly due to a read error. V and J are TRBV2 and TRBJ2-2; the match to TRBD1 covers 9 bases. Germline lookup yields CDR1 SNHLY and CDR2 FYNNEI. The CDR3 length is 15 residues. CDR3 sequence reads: CASSEGQGRTGELFF. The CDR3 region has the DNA TGTGCCAGCAGCGAAGGACAGGGGCGGACCGGGGAGCTGTTTTTT.

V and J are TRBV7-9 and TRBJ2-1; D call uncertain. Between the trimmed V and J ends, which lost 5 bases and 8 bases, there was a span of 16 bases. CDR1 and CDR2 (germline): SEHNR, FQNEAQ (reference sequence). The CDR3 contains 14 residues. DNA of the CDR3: TGTGCCAGCAGCCCCTTTGACGGAATCGATGAGCAGTTCTTC. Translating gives CASSPFDGIDEQFF.

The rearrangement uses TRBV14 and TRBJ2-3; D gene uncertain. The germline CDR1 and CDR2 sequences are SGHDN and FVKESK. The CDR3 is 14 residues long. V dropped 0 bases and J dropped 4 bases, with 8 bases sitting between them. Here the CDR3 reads CASSQDRSSDTQYF. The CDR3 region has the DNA TGTGCCAGCAGCCAAGACAGATCATCAGATACGCAGTATTTT.

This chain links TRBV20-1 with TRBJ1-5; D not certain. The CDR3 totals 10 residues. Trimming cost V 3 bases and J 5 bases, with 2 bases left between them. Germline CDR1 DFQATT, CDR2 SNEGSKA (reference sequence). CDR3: CSARDQPQHF. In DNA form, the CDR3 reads TGCAGTGCTAGGGATCAGCCCCAGCATTTT.

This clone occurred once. For the CDR3, the DNA is TGTGCCAGCAGTTACTCCCGGGACAGGGTCTTCTACACCTTC. This gives the protein CASSYSRDRVFYTF. This rearrangement joins TRBV6-2 or TRBV6-3 to TRBJ1-2; 9 bases match TRBD1. Germline lookup yields CDR1 MNHEY and CDR2 SVGEGT. The CDR3 extends over 14 amino acids. Germline trimming cut 0 bases from V and 10 bases from J; bases unmatched to any gene: 6.

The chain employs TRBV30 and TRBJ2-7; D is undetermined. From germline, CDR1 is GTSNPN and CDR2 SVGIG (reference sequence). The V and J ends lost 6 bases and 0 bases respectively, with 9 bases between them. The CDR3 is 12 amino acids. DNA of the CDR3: TGTGCCTGTTCACAGAGCTCCTACGAGCAGTACTTC. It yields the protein CACSQSSYEQYF.

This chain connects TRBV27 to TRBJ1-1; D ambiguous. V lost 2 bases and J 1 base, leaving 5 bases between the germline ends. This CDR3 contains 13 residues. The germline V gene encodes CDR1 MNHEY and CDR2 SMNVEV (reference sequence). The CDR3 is CASSLTRNTEAFF. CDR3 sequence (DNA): TGTGCCAGCAGTTTAACCAGGAACACTGAAGCTTTCTTT.

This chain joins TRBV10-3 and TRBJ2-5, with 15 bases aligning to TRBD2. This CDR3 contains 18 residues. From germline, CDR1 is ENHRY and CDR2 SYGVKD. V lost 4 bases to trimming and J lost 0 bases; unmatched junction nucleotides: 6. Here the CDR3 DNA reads TGTGCCATCAGTGGGACTAGCGGGGGGGTTCCGTACCAAGAGACCCAGTACTTC. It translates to CAISGTSGGVPYQETQYF.

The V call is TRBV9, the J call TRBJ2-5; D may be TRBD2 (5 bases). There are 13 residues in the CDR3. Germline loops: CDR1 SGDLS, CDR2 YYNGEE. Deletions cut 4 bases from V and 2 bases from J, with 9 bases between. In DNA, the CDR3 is TGTGCCAGCAGCCGAGGGATACAAGAGACCCAGTACTTC. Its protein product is CASSRGIQETQYF.

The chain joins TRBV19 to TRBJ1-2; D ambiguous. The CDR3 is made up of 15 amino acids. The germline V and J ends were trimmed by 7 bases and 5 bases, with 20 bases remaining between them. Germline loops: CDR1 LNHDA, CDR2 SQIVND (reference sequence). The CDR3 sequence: CASMKQADLPYGYTF. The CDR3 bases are TGTGCCAGTATGAAGCAGGCCGACCTCCCTTATGGCTACACCTTC.

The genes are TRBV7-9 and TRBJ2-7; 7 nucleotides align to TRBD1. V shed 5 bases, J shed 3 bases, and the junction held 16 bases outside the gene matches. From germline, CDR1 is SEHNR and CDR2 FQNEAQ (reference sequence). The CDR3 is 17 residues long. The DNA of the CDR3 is TGTGCCAGCAGCCAAAGGACAGGTCGCAATATTCGCTACGAGCAGTACTTC. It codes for CASSQRTGRNIRYEQYF.

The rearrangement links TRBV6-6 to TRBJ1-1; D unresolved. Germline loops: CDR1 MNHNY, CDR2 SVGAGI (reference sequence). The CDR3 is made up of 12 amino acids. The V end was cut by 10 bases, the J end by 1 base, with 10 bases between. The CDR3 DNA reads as TGTGCCACCCGACCCGGGAACACTGAAGCTTTCTTT. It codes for CATRPGNTEAFF.

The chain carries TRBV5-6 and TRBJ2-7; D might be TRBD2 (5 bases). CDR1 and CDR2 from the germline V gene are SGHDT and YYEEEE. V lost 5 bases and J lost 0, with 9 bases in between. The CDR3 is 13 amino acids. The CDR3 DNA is TGTGCCAGCAGACGGACTCCCTCCTACGAGCAGTACTTC. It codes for CASRRTPSYEQYF.

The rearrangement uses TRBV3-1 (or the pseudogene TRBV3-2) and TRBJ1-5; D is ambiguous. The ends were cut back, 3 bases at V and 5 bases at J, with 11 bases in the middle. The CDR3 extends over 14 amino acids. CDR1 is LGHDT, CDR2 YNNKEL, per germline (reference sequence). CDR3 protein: CASSHAPSDQPQHF. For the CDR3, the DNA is TGTGCCAGCAGCCATGCCCCGTCCGATCAGCCCCAGCATTTT.

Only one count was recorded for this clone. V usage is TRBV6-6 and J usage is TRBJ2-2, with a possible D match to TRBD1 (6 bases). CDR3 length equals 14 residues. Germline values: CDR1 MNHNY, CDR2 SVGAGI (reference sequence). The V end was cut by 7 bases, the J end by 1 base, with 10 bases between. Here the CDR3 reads CASIWDMNTGELFF. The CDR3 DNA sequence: TGTGCCAGCATTTGGGACATGAACACCGGGGAGCTGTTTTTT.

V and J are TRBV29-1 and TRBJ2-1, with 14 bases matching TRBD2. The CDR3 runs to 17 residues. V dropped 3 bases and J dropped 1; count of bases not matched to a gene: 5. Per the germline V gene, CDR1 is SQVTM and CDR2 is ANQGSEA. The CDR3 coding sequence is TGCAGCGTTGATGGGACTAGCGGGGGAGATTCCTACAATGAGCAGTTCTTC. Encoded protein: CSVDGTSGGDSYNEQFF.

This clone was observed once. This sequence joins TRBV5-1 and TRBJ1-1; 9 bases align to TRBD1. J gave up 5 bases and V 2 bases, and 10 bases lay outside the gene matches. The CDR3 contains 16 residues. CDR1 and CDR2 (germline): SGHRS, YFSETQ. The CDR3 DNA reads TGCGCCAGCAGCTTACCCCCAGGACAGGGGTATACTGAAGCTTTCTTT. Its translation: CASSLPPGQGYTEAFF.

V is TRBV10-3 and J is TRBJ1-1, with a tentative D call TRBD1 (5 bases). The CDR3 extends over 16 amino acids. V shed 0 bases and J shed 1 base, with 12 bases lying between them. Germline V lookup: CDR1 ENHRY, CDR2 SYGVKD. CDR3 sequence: CAISESAGMGNTEAFF. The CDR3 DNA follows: TGTGCCATCAGTGAGTCGGCAGGGATGGGGAACACTGAAGCTTTCTTT.

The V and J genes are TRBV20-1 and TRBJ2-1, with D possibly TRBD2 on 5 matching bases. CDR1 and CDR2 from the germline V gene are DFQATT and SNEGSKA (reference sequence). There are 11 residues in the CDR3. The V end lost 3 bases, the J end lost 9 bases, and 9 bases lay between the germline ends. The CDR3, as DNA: TGCAGTGCTAGTTTCGGGGTTGAGCAGTTCTTC. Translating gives CSASFGVEQFF.

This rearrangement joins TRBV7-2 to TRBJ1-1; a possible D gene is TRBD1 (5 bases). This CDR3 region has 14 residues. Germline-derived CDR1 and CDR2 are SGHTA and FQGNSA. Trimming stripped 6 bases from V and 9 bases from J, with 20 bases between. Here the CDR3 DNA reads TGTGCCAGCAGTTCCGGGACGGAAAGGTATAAAGCTTTCTTT. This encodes CASSSGTERYKAFF. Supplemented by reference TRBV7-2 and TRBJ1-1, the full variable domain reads GAGVSQSPSNKVTEKGKDVELRCDPISGHTALYWYRQSLGQGLEFLIYFQGNSAPDKSGLPSDRFSAERTGGSVSTLTIQRTQQEDSAVYLCASSSGTERYKAFFGQGTRLTVV.

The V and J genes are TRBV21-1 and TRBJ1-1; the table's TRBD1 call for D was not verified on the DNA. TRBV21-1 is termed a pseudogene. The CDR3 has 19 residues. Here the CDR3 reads CASSLKGGQSTPEGTEAFF. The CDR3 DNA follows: TGTGCCAGCAGCCTAAAGGGGGGACAGTCCACCCCCGAGGGCACTGAAGCTTTCTTT.

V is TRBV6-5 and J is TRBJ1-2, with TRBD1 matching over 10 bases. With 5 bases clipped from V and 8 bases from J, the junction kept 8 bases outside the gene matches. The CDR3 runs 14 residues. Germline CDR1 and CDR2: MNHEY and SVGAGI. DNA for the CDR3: TGTGCCAGCAGTCCAACGCCGGACAGGGGGGGCTACACCTTC. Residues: CASSPTPDRGGYTF.

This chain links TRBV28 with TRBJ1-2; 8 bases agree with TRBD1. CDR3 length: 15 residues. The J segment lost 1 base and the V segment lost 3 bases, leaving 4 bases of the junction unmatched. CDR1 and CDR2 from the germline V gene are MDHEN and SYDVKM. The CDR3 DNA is TGTGCCAGCAGTTTCCAGGACAGGGTTAACTATGGCTACACCTTC. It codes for CASSFQDRVNYGYTF.